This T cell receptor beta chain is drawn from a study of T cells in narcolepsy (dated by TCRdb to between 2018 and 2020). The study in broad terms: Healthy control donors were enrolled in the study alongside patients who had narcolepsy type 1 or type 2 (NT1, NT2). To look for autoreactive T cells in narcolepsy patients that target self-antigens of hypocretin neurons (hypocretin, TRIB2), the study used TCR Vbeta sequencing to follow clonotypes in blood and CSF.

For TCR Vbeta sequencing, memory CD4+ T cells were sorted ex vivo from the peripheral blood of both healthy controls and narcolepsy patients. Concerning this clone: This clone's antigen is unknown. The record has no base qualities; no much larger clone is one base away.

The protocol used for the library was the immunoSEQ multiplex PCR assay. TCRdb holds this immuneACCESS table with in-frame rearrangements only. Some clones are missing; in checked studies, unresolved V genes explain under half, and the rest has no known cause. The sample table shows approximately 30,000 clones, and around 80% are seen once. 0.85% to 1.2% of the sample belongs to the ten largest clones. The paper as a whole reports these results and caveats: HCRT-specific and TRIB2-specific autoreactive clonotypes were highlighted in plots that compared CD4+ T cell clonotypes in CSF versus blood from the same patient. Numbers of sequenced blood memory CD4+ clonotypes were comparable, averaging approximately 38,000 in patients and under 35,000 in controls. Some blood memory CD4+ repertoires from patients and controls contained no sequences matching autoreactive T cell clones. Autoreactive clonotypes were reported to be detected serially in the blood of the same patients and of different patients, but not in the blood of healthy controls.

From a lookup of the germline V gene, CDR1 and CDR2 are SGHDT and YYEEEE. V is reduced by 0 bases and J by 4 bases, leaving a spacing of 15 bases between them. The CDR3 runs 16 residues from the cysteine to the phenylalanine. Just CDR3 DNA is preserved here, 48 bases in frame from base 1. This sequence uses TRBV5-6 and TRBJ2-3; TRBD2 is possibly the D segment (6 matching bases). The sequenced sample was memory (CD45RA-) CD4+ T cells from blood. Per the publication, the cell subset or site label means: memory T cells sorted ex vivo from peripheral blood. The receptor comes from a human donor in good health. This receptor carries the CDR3 CASSLVAGTGADTQYF. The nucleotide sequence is TGTGCCAGCAGCTTGGTGGCAGGGACGGGGGCAGATACGCAGTATTTT.